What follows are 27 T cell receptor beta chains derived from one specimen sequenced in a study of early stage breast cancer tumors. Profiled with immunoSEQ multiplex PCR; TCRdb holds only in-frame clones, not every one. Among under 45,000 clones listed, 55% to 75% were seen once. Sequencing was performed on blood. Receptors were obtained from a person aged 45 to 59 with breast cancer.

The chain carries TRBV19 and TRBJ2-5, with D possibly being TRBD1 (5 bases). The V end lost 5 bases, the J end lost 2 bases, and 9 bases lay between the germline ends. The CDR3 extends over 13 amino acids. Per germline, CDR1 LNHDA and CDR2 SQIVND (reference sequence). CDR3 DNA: TGTGCCAGTAGTGACAGAGCTCAAGAGACCCAGTACTTC. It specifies CASSDRAQETQYF.

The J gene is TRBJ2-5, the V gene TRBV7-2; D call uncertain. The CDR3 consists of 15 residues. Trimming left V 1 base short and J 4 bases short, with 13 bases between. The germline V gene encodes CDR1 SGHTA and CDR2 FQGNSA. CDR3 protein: CASSLGGLSRETQYF. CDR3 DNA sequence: TGTGCCAGCAGCTTAGGAGGTTTGAGTAGAGAGACCCAGTACTTC.

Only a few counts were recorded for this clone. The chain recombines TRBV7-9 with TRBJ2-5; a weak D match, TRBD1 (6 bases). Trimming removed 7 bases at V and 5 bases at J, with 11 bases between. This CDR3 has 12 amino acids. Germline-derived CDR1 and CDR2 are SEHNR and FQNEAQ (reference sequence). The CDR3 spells CASTDQGETQYF. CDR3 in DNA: TGTGCCAGCACCGACCAGGGGGAGACCCAGTACTTC.

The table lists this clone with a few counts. The chain's CDR3 is CASSGFREMQYF. As DNA, the CDR3 is TGCGCCAGCAGTGGATTCCGGGAAATGCAGTATTTT. The chain is built from TRBV10-2 and TRBJ2-3; TRBD2 is a possible D gene (5 bases). V dropped 4 bases and J dropped 11 bases, with 13 bases sitting between them. CDR1 is WSHSY, CDR2 SAAADI, per germline. This CDR3 has 12 amino acids.

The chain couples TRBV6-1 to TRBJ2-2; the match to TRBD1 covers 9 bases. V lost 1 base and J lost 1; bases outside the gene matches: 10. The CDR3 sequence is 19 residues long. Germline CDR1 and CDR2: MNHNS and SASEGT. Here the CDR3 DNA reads TGTGCCAGCAGTGAAGTAAGGACAGGGGCCGGATTGAACACCGGGGAGCTGTTTTTT. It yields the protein CASSEVRTGAGLNTGELFF.

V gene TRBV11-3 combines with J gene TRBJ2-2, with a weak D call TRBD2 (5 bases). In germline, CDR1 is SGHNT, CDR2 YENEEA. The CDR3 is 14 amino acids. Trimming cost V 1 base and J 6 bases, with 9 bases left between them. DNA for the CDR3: TGTGCCAGCAGCTTAGTCCCGGGGTCCGGGGAGCTGTTTTTT. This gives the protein CASSLVPGSGELFF.

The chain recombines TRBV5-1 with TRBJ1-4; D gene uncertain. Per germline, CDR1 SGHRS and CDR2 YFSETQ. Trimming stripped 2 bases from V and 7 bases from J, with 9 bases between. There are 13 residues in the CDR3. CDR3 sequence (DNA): TGCGCCAGCAGCTTTCGGTCACCTGAAAAACTGTTTTTT. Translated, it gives CASSFRSPEKLFF. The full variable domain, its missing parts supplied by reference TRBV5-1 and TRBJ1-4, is KAGVTQTPRYLIKTRGQQVTLSCSPISGHRSVSWYQQTPGQGLQFLFEYFSETQRNKGNFPGRFSGRQFSNSRSEMNVSTLELGDSALYLCASSFRSPEKLFFGSGTQLSVL.

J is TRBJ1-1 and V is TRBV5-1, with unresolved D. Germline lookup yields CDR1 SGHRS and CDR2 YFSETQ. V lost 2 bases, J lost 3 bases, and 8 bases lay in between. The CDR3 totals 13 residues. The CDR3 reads CASSFSGDTEAFF. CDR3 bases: TGCGCCAGCAGCTTTTCCGGTGACACTGAAGCTTTCTTT.

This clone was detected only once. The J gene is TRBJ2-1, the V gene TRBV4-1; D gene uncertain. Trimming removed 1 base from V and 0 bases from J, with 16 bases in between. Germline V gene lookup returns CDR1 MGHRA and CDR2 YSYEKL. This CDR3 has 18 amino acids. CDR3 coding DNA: TGCGCCAGCAGCCAAGGTTCAAGCATCTCAAGCTCCTACAATGAGCAGTTCTTC. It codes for CASSQGSSISSSYNEQFF.

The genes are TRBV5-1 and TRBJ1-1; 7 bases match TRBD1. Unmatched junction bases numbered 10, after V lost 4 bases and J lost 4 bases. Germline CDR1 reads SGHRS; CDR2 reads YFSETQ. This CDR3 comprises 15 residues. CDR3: CASSQGIPGGTEAFF. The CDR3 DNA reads TGCGCCAGCAGCCAGGGGATCCCAGGGGGCACTGAAGCTTTCTTT.

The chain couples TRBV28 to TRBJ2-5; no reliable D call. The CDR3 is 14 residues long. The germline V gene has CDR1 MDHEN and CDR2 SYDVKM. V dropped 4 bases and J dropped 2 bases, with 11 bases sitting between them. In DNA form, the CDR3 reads TGTGCCAGCAGTTATGATACAGTTCAAGAGACCCAGTACTTC. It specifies CASSYDTVQETQYF.

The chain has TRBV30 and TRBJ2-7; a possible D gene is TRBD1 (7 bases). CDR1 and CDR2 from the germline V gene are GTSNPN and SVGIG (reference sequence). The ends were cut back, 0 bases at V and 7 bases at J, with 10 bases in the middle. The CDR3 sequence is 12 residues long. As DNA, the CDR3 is TGTGCCTGGAGTGTCCAGGGGGGAGAGCAGTACGTC. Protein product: CAWSVQGGEQYV.

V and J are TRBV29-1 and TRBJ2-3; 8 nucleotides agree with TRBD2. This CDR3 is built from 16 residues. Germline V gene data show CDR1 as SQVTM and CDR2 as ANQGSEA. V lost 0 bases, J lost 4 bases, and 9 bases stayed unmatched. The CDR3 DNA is TGCAGCGTTGAAGAGGGCCGCGGGAGGAGTGCAGATACGCAGTATTTT. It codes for CSVEEGRGRSADTQYF.

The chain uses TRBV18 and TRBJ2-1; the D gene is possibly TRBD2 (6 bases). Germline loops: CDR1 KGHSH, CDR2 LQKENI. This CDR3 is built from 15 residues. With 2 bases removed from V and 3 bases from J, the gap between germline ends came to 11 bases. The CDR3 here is CASSPDGGLYNEQFF. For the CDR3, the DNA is TGTGCCAGCTCACCAGACGGGGGACTCTACAATGAGCAGTTCTTC.

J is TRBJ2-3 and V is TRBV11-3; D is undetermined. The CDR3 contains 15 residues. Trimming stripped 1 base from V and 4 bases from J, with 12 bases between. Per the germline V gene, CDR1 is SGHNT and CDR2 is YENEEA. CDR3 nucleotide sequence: TGTGCCAGCAGCTTAGTGGAGACGTTCGCAGATACGCAGTATTTT. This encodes CASSLVETFADTQYF.

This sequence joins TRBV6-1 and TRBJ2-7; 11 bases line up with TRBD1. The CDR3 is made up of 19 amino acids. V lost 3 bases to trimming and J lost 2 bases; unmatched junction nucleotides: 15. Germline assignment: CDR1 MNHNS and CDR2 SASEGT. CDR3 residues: CASSDPGTGGLVNAYEQYF. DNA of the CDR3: TGTGCCAGCAGTGACCCCGGGACAGGGGGACTAGTCAACGCCTACGAGCAGTACTTC.

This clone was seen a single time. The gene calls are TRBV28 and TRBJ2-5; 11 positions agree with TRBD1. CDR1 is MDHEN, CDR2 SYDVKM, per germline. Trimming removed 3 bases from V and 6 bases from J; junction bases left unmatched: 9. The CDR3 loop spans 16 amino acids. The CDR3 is CASSLAGTGGQKTQYF. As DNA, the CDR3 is TGTGCCAGCAGTTTGGCCGGGACAGGGGGGCAAAAGACCCAGTACTTC.

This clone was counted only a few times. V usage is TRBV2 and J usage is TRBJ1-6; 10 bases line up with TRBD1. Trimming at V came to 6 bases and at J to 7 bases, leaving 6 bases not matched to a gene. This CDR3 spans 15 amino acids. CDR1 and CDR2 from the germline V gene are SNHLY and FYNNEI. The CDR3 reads CASSQGDRGNSPLHF. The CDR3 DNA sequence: TGTGCCAGCAGCCAGGGGGACAGGGGCAATTCACCCCTCCACTTT.

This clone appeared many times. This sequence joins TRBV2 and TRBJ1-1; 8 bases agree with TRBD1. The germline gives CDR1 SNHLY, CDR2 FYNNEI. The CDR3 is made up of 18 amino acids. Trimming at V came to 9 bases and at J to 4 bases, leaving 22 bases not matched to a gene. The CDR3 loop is CASPALIQDRVRGTEAFF. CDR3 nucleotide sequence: TGTGCCAGTCCGGCCCTCATACAGGACAGGGTAAGAGGCACTGAAGCTTTCTTT. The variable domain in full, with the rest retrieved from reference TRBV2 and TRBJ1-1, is EPEVTQTPSHQVTQMGQEVILRCVPISNHLYFYWYRQILGQKVEFLVSFYNNEISEKSEIFDDQFSVERPDGSNFTLKIRSTKLEDSAMYFCASPALIQDRVRGTEAFFGQGTRLTVV.

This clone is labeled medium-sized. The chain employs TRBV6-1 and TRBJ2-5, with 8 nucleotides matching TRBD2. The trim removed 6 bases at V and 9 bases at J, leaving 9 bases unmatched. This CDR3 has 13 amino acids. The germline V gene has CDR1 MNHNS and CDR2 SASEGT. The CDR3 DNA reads TGTGCCAGCAGAGCCCGTAGCGGGGAGGCCCAGTACTTC. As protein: CASRARSGEAQYF.

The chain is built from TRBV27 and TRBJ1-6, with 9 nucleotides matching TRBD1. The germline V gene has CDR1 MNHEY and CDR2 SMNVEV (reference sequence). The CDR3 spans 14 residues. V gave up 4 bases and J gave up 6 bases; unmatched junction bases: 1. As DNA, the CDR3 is TGTGCCAGCAGTTACAGGGGGCGTAATTCACCCCTCCACTTT. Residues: CASSYRGRNSPLHF.

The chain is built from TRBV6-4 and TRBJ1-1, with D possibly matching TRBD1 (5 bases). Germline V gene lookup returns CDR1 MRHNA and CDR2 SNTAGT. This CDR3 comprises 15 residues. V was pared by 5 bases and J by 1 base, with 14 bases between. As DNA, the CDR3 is TGTGCCAGCAGTACTCACCCTGGACAGAACACTGAAGCTTTCTTT. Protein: CASSTHPGQNTEAFF.

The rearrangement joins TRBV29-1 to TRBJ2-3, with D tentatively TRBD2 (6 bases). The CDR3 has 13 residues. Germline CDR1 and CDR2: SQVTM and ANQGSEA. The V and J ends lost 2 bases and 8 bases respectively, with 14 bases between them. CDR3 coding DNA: TGCAGCGTTGAACCTTCCTTGGGGGGTACGCAGTATTTT. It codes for CSVEPSLGGTQYF.

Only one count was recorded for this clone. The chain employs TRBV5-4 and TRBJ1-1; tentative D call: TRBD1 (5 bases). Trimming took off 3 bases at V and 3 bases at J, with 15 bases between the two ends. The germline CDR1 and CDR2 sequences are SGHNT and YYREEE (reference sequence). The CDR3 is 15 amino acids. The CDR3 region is CASSSFNWTHTEAFF. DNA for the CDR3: TGTGCCAGCAGCTCCTTTAATTGGACACACACTGAAGCTTTCTTT.

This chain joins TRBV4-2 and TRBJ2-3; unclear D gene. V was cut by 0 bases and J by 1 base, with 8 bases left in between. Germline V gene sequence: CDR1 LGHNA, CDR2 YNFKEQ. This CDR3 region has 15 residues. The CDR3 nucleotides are TGTGCCAGCAGCCAAGAGATGCGCGGCACAGATACGCAGTATTTT. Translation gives CASSQEMRGTDTQYF.

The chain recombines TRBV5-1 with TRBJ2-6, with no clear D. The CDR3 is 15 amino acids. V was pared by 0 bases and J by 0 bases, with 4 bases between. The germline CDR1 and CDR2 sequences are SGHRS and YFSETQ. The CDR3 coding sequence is TGCGCCAGCAGCTTGGATATCTCTGGGGCCAACGTCCTGACTTTC. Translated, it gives CASSLDISGANVLTF.

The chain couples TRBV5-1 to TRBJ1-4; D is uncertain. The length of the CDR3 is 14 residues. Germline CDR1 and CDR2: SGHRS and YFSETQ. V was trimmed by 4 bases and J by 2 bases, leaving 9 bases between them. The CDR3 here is CASSRGSTNEKLFF. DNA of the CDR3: TGCGCCAGCAGCAGAGGGAGCACTAATGAAAAACTGTTTTTT.